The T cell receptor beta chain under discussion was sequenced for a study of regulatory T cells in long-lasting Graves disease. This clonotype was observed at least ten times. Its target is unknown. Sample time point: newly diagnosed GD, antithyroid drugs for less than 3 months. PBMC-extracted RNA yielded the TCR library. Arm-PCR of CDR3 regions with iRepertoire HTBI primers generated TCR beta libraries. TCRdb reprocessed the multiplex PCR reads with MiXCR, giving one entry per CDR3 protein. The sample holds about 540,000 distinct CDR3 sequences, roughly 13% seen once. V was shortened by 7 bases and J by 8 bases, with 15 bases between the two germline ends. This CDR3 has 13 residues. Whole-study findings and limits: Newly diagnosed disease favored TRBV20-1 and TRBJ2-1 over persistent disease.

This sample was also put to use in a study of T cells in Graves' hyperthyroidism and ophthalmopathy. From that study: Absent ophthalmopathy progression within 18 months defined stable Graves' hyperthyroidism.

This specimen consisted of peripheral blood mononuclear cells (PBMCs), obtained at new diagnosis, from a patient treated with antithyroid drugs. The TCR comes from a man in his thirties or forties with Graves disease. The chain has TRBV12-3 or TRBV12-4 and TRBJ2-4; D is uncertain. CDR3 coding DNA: TGTGCCAGCACCACCAGCGCGGCCCACATTCAGTACTTC. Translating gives CASTTSAAHIQYF.